This is a list of T cell receptor beta chains from one sample in a study of T cells in Graves' hyperthyroidism and ophthalmopathy. TCRdb processed the multiplex PCR reads anew with MiXCR; each CDR3 protein has one entry. The data hold about 640,000 distinct CDR3 sequences, with around 20% observed a single time. Specimen: blood. The origin of the receptors is a man younger than 40 with Graves' ophthalmopathy. The CDR3 runs from the conserved cysteine through the conserved F or W. Fields, in order: clone size, D gene, V gene, J gene, CDR3 DNA, CDR3 protein. A D gene is named only where the DNA matches it firmly. Size values are once, few and many counts, or a class for expanded clones, and some rows have none.

-	-	TRBV30	TRBJ2-2	TGTGCCTGGAATAGGGAAGCCACCGGGGAGCTGTTTTTT	CAWNREATGELFF
few	-	TRBV7-2	TRBJ2-7	TGTGCCAGCAGCTACGGGACGCAATACTACGAGCAGTACTTC	CASSYGTQYYEQYF
once	TRBD2	TRBV19	TRBJ2-7	TGTGCCAGTAGTAAGGGACTAGCGGGAGCGGACGAGCAGTACTTC	CASSKGLAGADEQYF
few	-	TRBV28	TRBJ1-1	TGTGCCAGCAGTTTGGTGTCTCCTCCTGAAGCTTTCTTT	CASSLVSPPEAFF
many	-	TRBV5-1	TRBJ2-1	TGCGCCAGCAGCTTGGACTTTTCGGGATCTGCTTACAATGAGCAGTTCTTC	CASSLDFSGSAYNEQFF
many	TRBD1	TRBV14	TRBJ2-1	TGTGCCAGCAGCCAAGCCAACAGGGGGGTCAATGAGCAGTTCTTC	CASSQANRGVNEQFF
many	-	TRBV5-1	TRBJ1-5	TGCGCCAGCAGCTTGGGCGGGGAGGGCAATCAGCCCCAGCATTTT	CASSLGGEGNQPQHF
few	-	TRBV7-9	TRBJ2-1	TGTGCCAGCAGCTTAGCGGGGTACTCCTACAATGAGCAGTTCTTC	CASSLAGYSYNEQFF
many	TRBD2	TRBV5-1	TRBJ2-7	TGCGCCAGCAGCTCGGGACTAGCGGGAGGAGGGTCCGAGCAGTACTTC	CASSSGLAGGGSEQYF
few	TRBD2	TRBV10-3	TRBJ2-7	TGTGCCATCAGTGAGTTGCCCGGGACTAGCGGTTACGAGCAGTACTTC	CAISELPGTSGYEQYF
few	TRBD2	TRBV28	TRBJ2-7	TGTGCCAGCAGTAAACTAGCGGGAGATTTCAACGAGCAGTACTTC	CASSKLAGDFNEQYF
many	TRBD2	TRBV7-9	TRBJ2-7	TGTGCCAGCAGCTTAGTGATTAGCGGGGGCTCCTACGAGCAGTACTTC	CASSLVISGGSYEQYF
many	-	TRBV29-1	TRBJ2-1	TGCAGCGTTGTTTCAGAGGGGTCCTACAATGAGCAGTTCTTC	CSVVSEGSYNEQFF
few	-	TRBV6-1	TRBJ2-1	TGTGCCAGCAGCGCGGGGATCTCCTACAATGAGCAGTTCTTC	CASSAGISYNEQFF
few	-	TRBV6-5	TRBJ1-1	TGTGCCAGCAGTTCCGGGACAAAACTGAACACTGAAGCTTTCTTT	CASSSGTKLNTEAFF
-	TRBD2	TRBV29-1	TRBJ2-5	TGCAGCGTAGCTTCACTAGCGGGAGGGAGGGAGACCCAGTACTTC	CSVASLAGGRETQYF